This section outlines one TCR beta chain sequence together with its context. In the study's own analysis: Reference gene primer amplification gave estimated nucleated cell counts. Sequenced by immunoSEQ multiplex PCR; TCRdb stores in-frame clones only, minus some. That table supplies the V and J calls and clone size; D and trimming were determined from the DNA. The sample consists of 85,000 to 120,000 clones, 60% to 85% of them appearing once. This record comes from a study of blood T cell repertoires in COVID-19. The V end was cut by 7 bases, the J end by 11 bases, with 20 bases between. The V gene's germline CDR1 is MNHEY and CDR2 SVGAGI. The CDR3 is 13 residues long.

The sequencing sample was made of peripheral blood. The receptor was isolated from a man of 80 years or more with COVID-19, enrolled during active disease. The chain employs TRBV6-5 and TRBJ1-1; no firm D call. For the CDR3, the DNA is TGTGCCAGCATCACGAGTTGGTCGCCGGGGGCTTTCTTT. It is translated as CASITSWSPGAFF.